This TCR beta chain originates from a study of cytomegalovirus exposure and HLA in healthy donors. A remark on this clone: Its antigen is currently unknown.

Findings and limits, study-wide: With further analysis later on, most CMV-associated TCR beta chains appeared HLA-restricted. Later work found that TCR association rates differed between HLA loci; DRB1 had the most and HLA-C the fewest. TCR beta V- and J-gene trimming was later associated with a missense DCLRE1C variant.

The PCR contained 60 Vbeta and 13 Jbeta primers. Profiling relied on immunoSEQ multiplex PCR, and the TCRdb table lists in-frame clones only, not all of them. The data contain 100,000 to 150,000 clones, under 75% of them seen just once; the ten biggest clones take up approximately 2.5%. The CDR3 totals 16 residues. The germline gives CDR1 SGHDT, CDR2 YYEEEE. The trim removed 4 bases at V and 6 bases at J, leaving 13 bases unmatched. This chain links TRBV5-6 with TRBJ2-1; 7 bases are shared with TRBD2. The sequenced sample consisted of PBMCs. The receptor's source is a woman aged 40 to 50 in good health and CMV-seronegative. CDR3 nucleotide sequence: TGTGCCAGCAGCCGTTATGATGGGGGGAGGGCCAATGAGCAGTTCTTC. Protein product: CASSRYDGGRANEQFF.